This T cell receptor beta chain was identified during a study of blood T cell repertoires in COVID-19. In the study overall: The United States, Italy and Spain supplied acute and convalescent COVID-19 samples. In each case, the material was cDNA or gDNA derived from T cells, B-cell-depleted T cells, or PBMCs.

V lost 7 bases and J 9 bases, leaving 15 bases between the germline ends. CDR3 length: 12 residues. CDR1 and CDR2 from the germline V gene are SNHLY and FYNNEI. Profiled with immunoSEQ multiplex PCR; TCRdb holds only in-frame clones, not every one. Seen here are approximately 150,000 clones, 82% observed once, and the top ten hold about 16%. The chain recombines TRBV2 with TRBJ1-1; possible D gene TRBD1, 6 bases. Sequenced material: peripheral blood. This clonotype originated in a human donor with acute or convalescent COVID-19. The donor label of this sample is uncertain. The chain's CDR3 is CASMGGGDQAFF. CDR3 DNA: TGTGCCAGCATGGGAGGGGGGGACCAAGCTTTCTTT.